The 31 T cell receptor beta chains below come from one sample, sequenced in a study of blood T cell repertoires in COVID-19. Profiling relied on immunoSEQ multiplex PCR, and the TCRdb table lists in-frame clones only, not all of them. Of 190,000 or so clones in the sample, approximately 86% are singletons; the top ten hold 3.5% to 5.5%. The specimen was PBMCs or T cells enriched from blood (not recorded which). These receptors were obtained from a woman aged 25 to 39 who had been exposed to COVID-19.

The sample holds one count of this clone. The V call is TRBV2, the J call TRBJ1-2, with 10 bases that match TRBD1. The V gene end was trimmed by 8 bases and the J gene end by 4 bases; junction bases not matched to a gene: 13. This CDR3 is 16 amino acids long. The germline V gene encodes CDR1 SNHLY and CDR2 FYNNEI. The CDR3 spells CASGSGQGYFGYGYTF. As DNA, the CDR3 is TGTGCCAGCGGGTCGGGACAGGGGTACTTTGGCTATGGCTACACCTTC.

On this clone: Other DNA variants within this sample encode the same CDR3. V is TRBV10-1 and J is TRBJ1-6; D is perhaps TRBD1 (6 bases). Germline loops: CDR1 WNHNN, CDR2 SYGVQD (reference sequence). The CDR3 spans 13 residues. The ends were cut back, 6 bases at V and 7 bases at J, with 10 bases in the middle. CDR3 bases: TGCGCCAGCAGCCCCGACAGGAATTCACCCCTCCACTTT. Translated: CASSPDRNSPLHF.

The chain recombines TRBV6-5 with TRBJ1-2; 7 bases are a match to TRBD1. The V and J ends lost 5 bases and 3 bases, in that order; junction bases with no gene match: 6. The germline V gene has CDR1 MNHEY and CDR2 SVGAGI. CDR3 length equals 14 residues. Here the CDR3 DNA reads TGTGCCAGCAGTAAGGGAGACAGGGACTATGGCTACACCTTC. Protein sequence: CASSKGDRDYGYTF.

The chain has TRBV11-2 and TRBJ1-2; D perhaps matches TRBD1 (6 bases). V was cut by 6 bases and J by 7 bases, with 27 bases left in between. This CDR3 comprises 17 residues. Germline V gene lookup returns CDR1 SGHAT and CDR2 FQNNGV. As DNA, the CDR3 is TGTGCCAGCAGGCCCGCTACGGACAGATATTCTCTCTCTGGCTACACCTTC. Translating it yields CASRPATDRYSLSGYTF.

The chain carries TRBV7-9 and TRBJ1-1, with TRBD1 identical over 8 bases. V trimming: 3 bases; J trimming: 7 bases; junction bases outside the gene matches: 13. The CDR3 runs to 16 residues. CDR1 SEHNR and CDR2 FQNEAQ come from the germline V gene (reference sequence). The CDR3 loop reads CASSLAGTGSLYEAFF. In DNA form, the CDR3 reads TGTGCCAGCAGCTTGGCCGGGACAGGCAGTTTGTATGAAGCTTTCTTT.

The gene calls are TRBV3-1 (or the pseudogene TRBV3-2) and TRBJ2-3; 12 bases align to TRBD2. Per the germline V gene, CDR1 is LGHDT and CDR2 is YNNKEL (reference sequence). Unmatched junction bases numbered 13, after V lost 1 base and J lost 8 bases. This CDR3 region has 18 residues. CDR3 nucleotides: TGTGCCAGCAGCCAAGGTTCTACCCCGCTAGCGGGGGGGCCTACGCAGTATTTT. Protein sequence: CASSQGSTPLAGGPTQYF.

This chain links TRBV5-1 with TRBJ2-7; 7 positions agree with TRBD1. This CDR3 comprises 15 residues. Losses at the gene ends were 5 bases for V and 2 bases for J; bases not matched to a gene: 10. Germline lookup yields CDR1 SGHRS and CDR2 YFSETQ. The CDR3 reads CASRQGQQLTYEQYF. The CDR3 nucleotides are TGCGCCAGCAGGCAGGGACAGCAATTAACCTACGAGCAGTACTTC.

V gene TRBV18 combines with J gene TRBJ2-5; a weak D match, TRBD2 (6 bases). This CDR3 region has 15 residues. Trimming stripped 2 bases from V and 5 bases from J, with 15 bases between. Germline-derived CDR1 and CDR2 are KGHSH and LQKENI. The CDR3 protein is CASSPGGVSGETQYF. DNA of the CDR3: TGTGCCAGCTCACCAGGAGGGGTCTCTGGGGAGACCCAGTACTTC.

The CDR3 nucleotides read TGCGCCAGCAGCCAAACGGGGGAAACGTCGGGCTACACCTTC. It encodes CASSQTGETSGYTF. The V call is TRBV5-1, the J call TRBJ1-2, with a weak D call TRBD1 (5 bases). Germline CDR1 SGHRS, CDR2 YFSETQ. The CDR3 has 14 amino acids. V shed 4 bases and J shed 8 bases, with 18 bases lying between them.

There are a few counts of this clone. The V call is TRBV7-3, the J call TRBJ1-2; D gene ambiguous. With 0 bases removed from V and 8 bases from J, the gap between germline ends came to 13 bases. The CDR3 has 14 residues. The germline V gene has CDR1 SGHTA and CDR2 FQGTGA. This CDR3 reads CASSLTGVREGYTF. In DNA, the CDR3 is TGTGCCAGCAGCTTAACGGGTGTGCGGGAGGGCTACACCTTC.

The chain employs TRBV20-1 and TRBJ1-2, with D maybe TRBD1 (6 bases). CDR3 size: 11 residues. Trimming stripped 4 bases from V and 9 bases from J, with 12 bases between. From germline, CDR1 is DFQATT and CDR2 SNEGSKA (reference sequence). The CDR3 loop reads CSAIGGESYTF. In DNA, the CDR3 is TGCAGTGCTATTGGGGGCGAAAGCTACACCTTC.

This chain joins TRBV9 and TRBJ1-6; D may be TRBD1 (5 bases). The CDR3 length is 16 residues. V lost 3 bases, J lost 3 bases, and 13 bases lay in between. Germline loops: CDR1 SGDLS, CDR2 YYNGEE. Here the CDR3 DNA reads TGTGCCAGCAGCGCTGCGACAGAGATCTATAATTCACCCCTCCACTTT. It is translated as CASSAATEIYNSPLHF. Variable domain in full (rest from reference TRBV9 and TRBJ1-6): DSGVTQTPKHLITATGQRVTLRCSPRSGDLSVYWYQQSLDQGLQFLIQYYNGEERAKGNILERFSAQQFPDLHSELNLSSLELGDSALYFCASSAATEIYNSPLHFGNGTRLTVT.

This clone was detected only once. The chain employs TRBV4-1 and TRBJ2-1; the D is unclear. V lost 0 bases to trimming and J lost 6 bases, with 15 bases between them. The CDR3 is made up of 16 amino acids. The germline CDR1 and CDR2 sequences are MGHRA and YSYEKL. This chain's CDR3 is CASSQDRRSGFNEQFF. The CDR3 DNA reads TGCGCCAGCAGCCAAGACAGACGATCAGGTTTCAATGAGCAGTTCTTC.

The V and J genes are TRBV30 and TRBJ2-7, with TRBD1 as a possible D gene (6 bases). The V end lost 3 bases, the J end lost 4 bases, and 13 bases lay between the germline ends. CDR1 is GTSNPN, CDR2 SVGIG, per germline (reference sequence). This CDR3 region has 13 residues. This chain's CDR3 is CAWRATGAYEQYF. CDR3 nucleotide sequence: TGTGCCTGGAGAGCGACAGGTGCTTACGAGCAGTACTTC.

V is TRBV30 and J is TRBJ1-1, with TRBD1 matching 7 bases. CDR1 is GTSNPN and CDR2 is SVGIG in the germline V gene (reference sequence). CDR3 length: 17 amino acids. The J segment lost 0 bases and the V segment lost 4 bases, leaving 14 bases of the junction unmatched. The DNA for the CDR3 is TGTGCCTGGACCCGGGACAGCTATGTCAGCATGAACACTGAAGCTTTCTTT. The encoded protein is CAWTRDSYVSMNTEAFF.

The V and J genes are TRBV29-1 and TRBJ2-3; D call uncertain. Trimming cost V 7 bases and J 6 bases, with 17 bases left between them. Per the germline V gene, CDR1 is SQVTM and CDR2 is ANQGSEA. The CDR3 extends over 13 amino acids. CDR3 sequence reads: CSADPADTDTQYF. The CDR3 DNA is TGCAGCGCCGACCCCGCAGACACGGATACGCAGTATTTT.

The CDR3 nucleotides are TGTGCCAGCAGTACCCAGGCGAACACTGAAGCTTTCTTT. Translating gives CASSTQANTEAFF. This rearrangement joins TRBV6-5 to TRBJ1-1, with D unclear. Per germline, CDR1 MNHEY and CDR2 SVGAGI. The CDR3 is 13 residues long. V lost 5 bases to trimming and J lost 1 base, with 8 bases between them.

V gene TRBV19 combines with J gene TRBJ2-1, with D perhaps TRBD1 (5 bases). CDR1 is LNHDA, CDR2 SQIVND, per germline (reference sequence). CDR3 length: 14 amino acids. Trimming left V 5 bases short and J 4 bases short, with 12 bases between. This CDR3 is CASSDAGQYNEQFF. As DNA, the CDR3 is TGTGCCAGTAGTGATGCAGGGCAATACAATGAGCAGTTCTTC.

V and J are TRBV6-5 and TRBJ1-1; the D is unclear. Trimming stripped 0 bases from V and 5 bases from J, with 13 bases between. Germline lookup yields CDR1 MNHEY and CDR2 SVGAGI. The CDR3 totals 15 residues. The CDR3 protein is CASSYSGGYGTEAFF. DNA of the CDR3: TGTGCCAGCAGTTACTCAGGAGGGTATGGTACTGAAGCTTTCTTT.

The chain uses TRBV30 and TRBJ2-3; 7 bases match TRBD2. The CDR3 is made up of 17 amino acids. Germline CDR1 GTSNPN, CDR2 SVGIG (reference sequence). The V segment lost 0 bases and the J segment 0 bases; nucleotides outside the gene matches: 9. Written as DNA, the CDR3 is TGTGCCTGGAGTGTACTGAGGACTAGACCTAGCACAGATACGCAGTATTTT. Protein sequence: CAWSVLRTRPSTDTQYF.

The chain recombines TRBV5-1 with TRBJ1-4, with 11 bases that match TRBD1. The CDR3 runs 16 residues. The V gene end was trimmed by 3 bases and the J gene end by 8 bases; junction bases not matched to a gene: 9. Germline V lookup: CDR1 SGHRS, CDR2 YFSETQ. CDR3 DNA sequence: TGCGCCAGCAGCTCCGGGGACAGGGGGAAAGTCGAAAAACTGTTTTTT. It specifies CASSSGDRGKVEKLFF.

V gene TRBV29-1 combines with J gene TRBJ2-7; 10 bases fit TRBD1. Germline assignment: CDR1 SQVTM and CDR2 ANQGSEA. V was clipped by 7 bases and J by 5 bases; unmatched bases: 8. The CDR3 runs to 13 residues. DNA of the CDR3: TGCAGCGGATGGGACAGGGGTATCAACGAGCAGTACTTC. Its translation: CSGWDRGINEQYF.

This clone was seen more than once but under ten times. The sample has other DNA sequences that encode this CDR3 too. The CDR3 region is CAWSARGSSYNEQFF. DNA of the CDR3: TGTGCCTGGAGTGCGCGGGGTAGCTCCTACAATGAGCAGTTCTTC. The chain employs TRBV30 and TRBJ2-1, with TRBD2 as a possible D gene (6 bases). This CDR3 has 15 residues. Germline V lookup: CDR1 GTSNPN, CDR2 SVGIG (reference sequence). The V end lost 1 base, the J end lost 0 bases, and 10 bases lay between the germline ends.

The chain recombines TRBV5-4 with TRBJ2-7; 9 bases are a match to TRBD1. Losses at the gene ends were 3 bases for V and 2 bases for J; bases not matched to a gene: 6. CDR1 and CDR2 from the germline V gene are SGHNT and YYREEE (reference sequence). The CDR3 loop spans 15 amino acids. The CDR3 DNA follows: TGTGCCAGCAGCTGGGACAGGGCGGTGGCCTACGAGCAGTACTTC. Translating it yields CASSWDRAVAYEQYF.

The rearrangement uses TRBV19 and TRBJ1-5; no reliable D call. Trimming cost V 5 bases and J 0 bases, with 14 bases left between them. CDR1 is LNHDA, CDR2 SQIVND, per germline (reference sequence). There are 16 residues in the CDR3. CDR3 sequence: CASSGLPKNSNQPQHF. The CDR3 region has the DNA TGTGCCAGTAGTGGGCTACCAAAAAATAGCAATCAGCCCCAGCATTTT.

This clone was counted a single time. Other DNA sequences in this sample translate to the same CDR3. This sequence joins TRBV18 and TRBJ1-1; tentative D call: TRBD1 (5 bases). The germline gives CDR1 KGHSH, CDR2 LQKENI. The CDR3 runs 14 residues. Trimming took 2 bases from V and 0 from J, leaving 7 bases between them. The CDR3 reads CASSPGRVNTEAFF. The CDR3 DNA reads TGTGCCAGCTCACCAGGCAGGGTGAACACTGAAGCTTTCTTT.

V and J are TRBV3-1 (or the pseudogene TRBV3-2) and TRBJ2-7; D may be TRBD2 (6 bases). The length of the CDR3 is 16 residues. Germline V lookup: CDR1 LGHDT, CDR2 YNNKEL (reference sequence). The germline V and J ends were trimmed by 3 bases and 7 bases, with 22 bases remaining between them. CDR3 amino acids: CASSHPGGLQIREQYF. The CDR3 DNA reads TGTGCCAGCAGCCACCCTGGGGGACTCCAGATTCGGGAGCAGTACTTC.

CDR3 in amino acids: CASRIPGQKYQPQHF. For the CDR3, the DNA is TGTGCCAGTAGGATACCGGGACAGAAGTATCAGCCCCAGCATTTT. This chain uses TRBV19 with TRBJ1-5; 7 nucleotides agree with TRBD1. Germline V lookup: CDR1 LNHDA, CDR2 SQIVND (reference sequence). The CDR3 extends over 15 amino acids. The J segment lost 5 bases and the V segment lost 6 bases, leaving 10 bases of the junction unmatched. Full variable domain (missing parts from reference TRBV19 and TRBJ1-5): DGGITQSPKYLFRKEGQNVTLSCEQNLNHDAMYWYRQDPGQGLRLIYYSQIVNDFQKGDIAEGYSVSREKKESFPLTVTSAQKNPTAFYLCASRIPGQKYQPQHFGDGTRLSIL.

The rearrangement joins TRBV29-1 to TRBJ1-2; tentative D call: TRBD1 (5 bases). The V gene lost 7 bases and the J gene lost 5 bases, with 20 bases spanning the gap. Germline CDR1 and CDR2: SQVTM and ANQGSEA. The CDR3 contains 14 residues. The DNA for the CDR3 is TGCAGCGCGGGGCTATCTACCGGGAAATATGGCTACACCTTC. The encoded protein is CSAGLSTGKYGYTF.

The J gene is TRBJ1-6, the V gene TRBV27, with 7 bases matching TRBD1. The CDR3 loop spans 16 amino acids. V lost 6 bases to trimming and J lost 10 bases; unmatched junction nucleotides: 15. CDR1 is MNHEY and CDR2 is SMNVEV in the germline V gene (reference sequence). As DNA, the CDR3 is TGTGCCAGCAGCCGCCTCGCGACAGGGCTATACTCACCCCTCCACTTT. Its translation is CASSRLATGLYSPLHF.

The gene calls are TRBV24-1 and TRBJ1-5; possibly TRBD1 for D (5 bases). This CDR3 has 15 residues. The ends were cut back, 4 bases at V and 3 bases at J, with 12 bases in the middle. Germline values: CDR1 KGHDR, CDR2 SFDVKD. The CDR3 DNA reads as TGTGCCACCAGTGAGGGGACGGGGGACAATCAGCCCCAGCATTTT. Amino acids: CATSEGTGDNQPQHF.